The next 6 T cell receptor beta chains were all read from a single sample in a study of blood T cells in healthy people across ages (dated by TCRdb to about 2015). The library was generated by 5' RACE. Instrument on record: Illumina HiSeq 2500. A second PCR of about 7 to 12 cycles was performed with a sample-barcoded 5' primer and a J-beta primer mix. TCRdb's own reprocessing of the public reads used fastp at Q25 and MiXCR and kept productive beta chains. Each CDR3 protein appears once, grouped with its most common genes and DNA. The sample table lists some 780,000 distinct CDR3 sequences, about 61% of them with a count of one. The top ten constitute roughly 25% of the sample. The sample consisted of blood. The receptor set was obtained from a man aged 40-50 years in good health.

This clonotype has only a few counts. The chain has TRBV20-1 and TRBJ2-7, with D hard to call. The CDR3 is 11 residues long. Germline values: CDR1 DFQATT, CDR2 SNEGSKA (reference sequence). V was clipped by 2 bases and J by 11 bases, with 13 bases between them. DNA of the CDR3: TGCAGTGCTAGATGGCAGAGCCGTGAGTACTTC. This gives the protein CSARWQSREYF.

The genes are TRBV20-1 and TRBJ2-3; 15 nucleotides align to TRBD2. The germline V gene has CDR1 DFQATT and CDR2 SNEGSKA (reference sequence). The V and J ends lost 2 bases and 4 bases, in that order; junction bases with no gene match: 10. There are 18 residues in the CDR3. The CDR3 sequence: CSARRSGTSGGSADTQYF. CDR3 nucleotides: TGCAGTGCTAGACGATCCGGGACTAGCGGGGGGTCCGCAGATACGCAGTATTTT.

The chain employs TRBV10-3 and TRBJ2-1; D remains unclear. This CDR3 has 13 amino acids. V was cut by 3 bases and J by 4 bases, with 7 bases left in between. Germline V CDR1 and CDR2: ENHRY, SYGVKD. CDR3: CAISDGPYNEQFF. The CDR3 DNA follows: TGTGCCATCAGTGACGGACCGTACAATGAGCAGTTCTTC.

V is TRBV7-9 and J is TRBJ2-1; 8 bases are a match to TRBD2. Germline values: CDR1 SEHNR, CDR2 FQNEAQ (reference sequence). The CDR3 runs 16 residues. V shed 5 bases and J 4 bases; nucleotides not matched to a gene: 10. The CDR3 coding sequence is TGTGCCAGCAGCAAATCCCGGGGGGGCCCTTACAATGAGCAGTTCTTC. It translates to CASSKSRGGPYNEQFF.

This clonotype was observed a few times. J is TRBJ2-5 and V is TRBV12-3 or TRBV12-4, with TRBD1 identical over 9 bases. V gave up 6 bases and J gave up 1 base; unmatched junction bases: 6. The CDR3 length is 15 residues. CDR3 residues: CASSGKQGAQETQYF. In DNA, the CDR3 is TGTGCCAGCAGCGGAAAACAGGGGGCCCAAGAGACCCAGTACTTC.

This clonotype has only a few counts. The V and J genes are TRBV4-3 and TRBJ2-3; D possibly matches TRBD1 or TRBD2 (5 bases each). This CDR3 contains 15 residues. CDR1 and CDR2 from the germline V gene are LGHNA and YSLEER. V was trimmed by 1 base and J by 6 bases, leaving 14 bases between them. The DNA of the CDR3 is TGCGCCAGCAGCCAAGGGGAGTTCCGGGGCGATACGCAGTATTTT. Translation gives CASSQGEFRGDTQYF.